This TCR beta chain emerged from a study of cytomegalovirus exposure and HLA in healthy donors. The overall study: When 350 to 500 donors were genotyped, about 86% of them were found to fall in the Caucasian-associated ancestry cluster. Study observations and caveats: Several of the most significant clusters were apparently associated with common viral pathogens in a later analysis.

Losses at the gene ends were 5 bases for V and 1 base for J; bases not matched to a gene: 6. The CDR3 has 15 amino acids. Looked up from germline, CDR1 is SGHAT and CDR2 is FQDESV (reference sequence). Donors likely had unrecorded immune exposures despite being nominally healthy when sampled. 60 Vbeta and 13 Jbeta primers were used in PCR. Clones were sequenced by immunoSEQ multiplex PCR, and TCRdb holds only the in-frame ones, with some missing. The sample holds 90,000 to 120,000 clones; 70% to 80% are singletons and the top ten take approximately 2.4%. Concerning this clone itself: Its specificity is unknown.

The specimen was PBMCs. The sequence came from a man aged 18 to 29 in good health and CMV-seronegative. This chain uses TRBV11-1 with TRBJ1-1; 8 bases match TRBD1. CDR3 region: CASSTRQGRNTEAFF. CDR3 nucleotides: TGTGCCAGCAGCACCCGACAGGGGCGGAACACTGAAGCTTTCTTT.